The sequence of this TCR beta chain was determined in a study of blood T cell repertoires in COVID-19. Study-level background: T cells, B-cell-depleted T cells, or PBMCs supplied cDNA or gDNA.

Original processing methods: The authors estimated nucleated cell counts from reference gene primer amplification. TCRdb's copy holds only in-frame clones and misses some; the assay was immunoSEQ multiplex PCR. Clonal size and the V and J genes are those of that table, whereas D and trimming came from the DNA. The profile shows nearly 35,000 clones, around 73% of them singletons. The CDR3 extends over 15 amino acids. CDR1 is KGHSH and CDR2 is LQKENI in the germline V gene. Trimming removed 3 bases at V and 0 bases at J, with 11 bases between. The chain links TRBV18 to TRBJ1-2, with D perhaps TRBD1 (6 bases). This receptor was obtained from an older woman with acute or convalescent COVID-19. Material: peripheral blood. The DNA of the CDR3 is TGTGCCAGCTCACCGATCCGGGACACTAACTATGGCTACACCTTC. Translating it yields CASSPIRDTNYGYTF.